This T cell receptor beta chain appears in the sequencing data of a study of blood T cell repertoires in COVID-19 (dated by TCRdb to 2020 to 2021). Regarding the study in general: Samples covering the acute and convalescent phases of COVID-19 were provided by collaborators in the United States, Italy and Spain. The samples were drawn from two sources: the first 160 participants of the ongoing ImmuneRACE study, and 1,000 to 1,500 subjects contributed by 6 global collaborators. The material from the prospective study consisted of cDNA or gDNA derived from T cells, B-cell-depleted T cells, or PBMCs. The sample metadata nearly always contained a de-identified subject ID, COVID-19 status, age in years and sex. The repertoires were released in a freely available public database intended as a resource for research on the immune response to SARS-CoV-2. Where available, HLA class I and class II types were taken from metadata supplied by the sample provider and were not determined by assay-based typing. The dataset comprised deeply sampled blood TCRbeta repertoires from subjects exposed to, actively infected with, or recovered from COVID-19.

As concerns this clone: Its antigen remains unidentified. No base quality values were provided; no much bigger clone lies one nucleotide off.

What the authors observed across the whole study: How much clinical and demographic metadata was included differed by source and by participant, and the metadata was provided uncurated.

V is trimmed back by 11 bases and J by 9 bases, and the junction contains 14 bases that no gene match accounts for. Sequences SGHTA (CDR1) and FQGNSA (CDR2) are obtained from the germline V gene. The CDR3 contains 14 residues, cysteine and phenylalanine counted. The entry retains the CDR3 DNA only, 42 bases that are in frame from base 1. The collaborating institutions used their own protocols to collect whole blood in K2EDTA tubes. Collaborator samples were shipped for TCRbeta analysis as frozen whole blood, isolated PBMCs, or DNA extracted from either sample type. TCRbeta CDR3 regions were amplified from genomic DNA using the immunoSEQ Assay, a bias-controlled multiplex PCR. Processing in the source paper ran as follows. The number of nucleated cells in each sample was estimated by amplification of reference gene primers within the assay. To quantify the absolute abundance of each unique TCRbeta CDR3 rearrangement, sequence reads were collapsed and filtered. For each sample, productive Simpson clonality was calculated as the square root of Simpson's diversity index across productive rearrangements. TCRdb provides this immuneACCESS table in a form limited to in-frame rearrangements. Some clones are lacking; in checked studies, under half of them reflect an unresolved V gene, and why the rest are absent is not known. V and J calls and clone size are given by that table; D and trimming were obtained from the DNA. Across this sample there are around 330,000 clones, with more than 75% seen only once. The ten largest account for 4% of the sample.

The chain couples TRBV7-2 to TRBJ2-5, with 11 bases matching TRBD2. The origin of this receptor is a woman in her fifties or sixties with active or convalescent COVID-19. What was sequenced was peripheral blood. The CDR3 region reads CASFIAGGAQAQYF. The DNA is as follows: TGTGCCTCCTTCATAGCGGGAGGGGCCCAGGCCCAGTACTTC.